The subject of this entry is one T cell receptor (beta chain). At one boundary the junction diverges from the germline segment, which might be a read error. This entry is derived from a study of regulatory T cells in long-lasting Graves disease. This CDR3 comprises 15 residues. Germline CDR1 MNHEY, CDR2 SMNVEV (reference sequence). Stated time point: persistent/refractory GD, antithyroid drugs over 5 years with positive TRAb. The authors made the TCR library using RNA they extracted from PBMCs. Combining iRepertoire HTBI primers with Arm-PCR of CDR3 regions, the authors built TCR beta libraries. Per the authors' pipeline: Identified segments across samples numbered 60 or so TRBV and approximately 14 TRBJ. TCRdb reprocessed the multiplex PCR reads with MiXCR, giving one entry per CDR3 protein. V and J calls and clone size were set by TCRdb, not the authors. Here the sample spans around 460,000 distinct CDR3 sequences, under 25% being singletons.

The receptor was isolated from a female donor with Graves disease. Sequencing was performed on peripheral blood mononuclear cells (PBMCs), taken when the disease was refractory, from a patient treated with antithyroid drugs. This chain links TRBV27 with TRBJ2-4; the D gene could be TRBD1 or TRBD2 (5 bases each). The CDR3 nucleotides are TGTGCCAGCGGTTTATCCTCCGGGACGCAAGAGACCCTGTACTTC. Translation: CASGLSSGTQETLYF.